This T cell receptor beta chain was profiled in a study of T cell responses to AZD1222 COVID-19 vaccine. With 4 bases removed from V and 7 bases from J, the gap between germline ends came to 11 bases. The CDR3 is made up of 12 amino acids. The V gene's germline CDR1 is SEHNR and CDR2 FQNEAQ (reference sequence). As concerns this clone: The target antigen is unknown.

Libraries were prepared by immunoSEQ multiplex PCR; TCRdb keeps only in-frame clonotypes and omits some of them. Of 120,000 to 150,000 clones listed, roughly nine tenths are singletons. Overall study results and limits: Regions 160-218 and 743-854 held dominance among vaccine-associated CD4 TCRs, which spanned spike. Spike-specific TCR breadth and depth went up after people got two AZD1222 doses. Clonal diversity was possibly underestimated, and white British individuals and females predominated among donors.

The clonotype was recovered from an adult in good health. Sequencing used peripheral blood, obtained on day 0 of AZD1222 vaccination. The rearrangement uses TRBV7-9 and TRBJ2-7; D is possibly TRBD1 (6 bases). The CDR3 coding sequence is TGTGCCAGCAGCTCGGATAGGGGGGAGCAGTACTTC. It codes for CASSSDRGEQYF.